Below are 17 T cell receptor beta chains sequenced from a single sample in a study of regulatory T cells in long-lasting Graves disease. Time point described: persistent/refractory GD, antithyroid drugs over 5 years with positive TRAb. RNA from PBMCs was the source of the TCR library. Building of the TCR beta libraries involved iRepertoire HTBI primers and Arm-PCR of CDR3 regions. TCRdb ran MiXCR on the multiplex PCR reads and lists one entry per CDR3 protein. The data contain roughly 360,000 distinct CDR3 sequences, roughly 24% of them singletons. Sequences were derived from peripheral blood mononuclear cells (PBMCs), sampled when the disease was refractory, from a patient treated with antithyroid drugs. These receptors all come from a woman between 40 and 55 years old with Graves disease.

About this clonotype: The junction and the germline gene differ at one end; a read error may be behind it. The rearrangement joins TRBV3-1 to TRBJ1-1; D is possibly TRBD1 (5 bases). Germline assignment: CDR1 LGHDT and CDR2 YNNKEL (reference sequence). The CDR3 covers 13 residues. The chain's CDR3 is CASRQGEIAEAFF. The CDR3 DNA is TGTGCCAGCAGACAAGGGGAGATTGCTGAAGCTTTCTTT.

The chain links TRBV7-3 to TRBJ2-2, with a weak D call TRBD2 (5 bases). This CDR3 comprises 16 residues. The germline CDR1 and CDR2 sequences are SGHTA and FQGTGA. Trimming shortened V by 5 bases and J by 1 base, and 14 bases separated the two germline ends. As DNA, the CDR3 is TGTGCCAGCAGCCCCACGCAAGCGGTGAACACCGGGGAGCTGTTTTTT. Its protein product is CASSPTQAVNTGELFF.

At least ten counts were recorded for this clonotype. The chain carries TRBV27 and TRBJ2-5; 9 nucleotides line up with TRBD1. This CDR3 has 15 amino acids. Germline trimming cut 5 bases from V and 5 bases from J; bases unmatched to any gene: 9. Per the germline V gene, CDR1 is MNHEY and CDR2 is SMNVEV (reference sequence). The CDR3 region is CASSLTGGAGETQYF. The CDR3 coding sequence is TGTGCCAGCAGTCTAACAGGGGGCGCCGGGGAGACCCAGTACTTC.

In its sample, this clonotype was seen many times. The chain employs TRBV29-1 and TRBJ1-4; unclear D gene. The germline V gene has CDR1 SQVTM and CDR2 ANQGSEA. V was shortened by 5 bases and J by 4 bases, with 14 bases between the two germline ends. The CDR3 contains 14 residues. CDR3 DNA: TGCAGCGTTTTGGGTCGGCGGGATAATGAAAAACTGTTTTTT. It encodes CSVLGRRDNEKLFF. The full variable domain, in which reference TRBV29-1 and TRBJ1-4 provide the parts outside the CDR3, is SAVISQKPSRDICQRGTSLTIQCQVDSQVTMMFWYRQQPGQSLTLIATANQGSEATYESGFVIDKFPISRPNLTFSTLTVSNMSPEDSSIYLCSVLGRRDNEKLFFGSGTQLSVL.

This clonotype was picked up many times. The chain employs TRBV2 and TRBJ1-6; no firm D call. Germline CDR1 and CDR2: SNHLY and FYNNEI. CDR3 size: 13 residues. V was cut by 0 bases and J by 9 bases, with 6 bases left in between. CDR3 DNA: TGTGCCAGCAGTGAAGCCCACGGTTCACCCCTCCACTTT. It codes for CASSEAHGSPLHF.

This clonotype was seen a single time. This sequence joins TRBV30 and TRBJ2-5; tentatively, D is TRBD1 (5 bases). This CDR3 comprises 13 residues. Looked up from germline, CDR1 is GTSNPN and CDR2 is SVGIG (reference sequence). Trimming stripped 2 bases from V and 2 bases from J, with 9 bases between. The CDR3 spells CAWSPTVQETQYF. Here the CDR3 DNA reads TGTGCCTGGAGTCCGACAGTACAAGAGACCCAGTACTTC.

The genes are TRBV2 and TRBJ2-1; D gene uncertain. The CDR3 covers 12 residues. Trimming cost V 4 bases and J 6 bases, with 7 bases left between them. Germline CDR1 reads SNHLY; CDR2 reads FYNNEI. In DNA form, the CDR3 reads TGTGCCAGCAGTGGAGTCAGCAATGAGCAGTTCTTC. Its translation is CASSGVSNEQFF.

This clonotype has a handful of counts. The V gene is TRBV27, the J gene TRBJ2-7; TRBD2 agrees at 13 bases. V was pared by 5 bases and J by 1 base, with 11 bases of the junction left unmatched. The length of the CDR3 is 18 residues. Germline CDR1 MNHEY, CDR2 SMNVEV (reference sequence). The DNA of the CDR3 is TGTGCCAGCAGTCACTTGGGACTAGCGGGAATTAGGTCCTACGAGCAGTACTTC. Its protein product is CASSHLGLAGIRSYEQYF.

This clonotype was counted ten times or more. The J gene is TRBJ1-6, the V gene TRBV7-8; D is ambiguous. V lost 4 bases and J lost 4, with 17 bases in between. This CDR3 region has 17 residues. The germline CDR1 and CDR2 sequences are SGHVS and FQNEAQ. CDR3 nucleotide sequence: TGTGCCAGCAGCTCCCTTTTAGGTGGACCGTATAATTCACCCCTCCACTTT. It specifies CASSSLLGGPYNSPLHF.

As for this clonotype: This may come from a read error, since a much larger clone is one base off. J is TRBJ1-2 and V is TRBV12-3 or TRBV12-4, with 7 positions matching TRBD1. The CDR3 totals 14 residues. The CDR3 spells CAGSPQGEIYGYTF. DNA for the CDR3: TGTGCCGGCAGCCCTCAGGGGGAGATTTATGGCTACACCTTC.

This clonotype has ten or more counts. The chain joins TRBV6-5 to TRBJ2-7; D is unclear. Germline CDR1 and CDR2: MNHEY and SVGAGI. Trimming shortened V by 2 bases and J by 5 bases, and 13 bases separated the two germline ends. The CDR3 runs to 14 residues. The CDR3 spells CASSYRSRRNEQYF. In DNA, the CDR3 is TGTGCCAGCAGTTACCGATCGCGCAGAAACGAGCAGTACTTC.

This clonotype was counted a few times. This chain joins TRBV29-1 and TRBJ2-1, with 9 positions matching TRBD2. The V gene's germline CDR1 is SQVTM and CDR2 ANQGSEA. The CDR3 has 16 amino acids. The J segment lost 2 bases and the V segment lost 4 bases, leaving 9 bases of the junction unmatched. In DNA form, the CDR3 reads TGCAGCGTTGTGAGCGGGAGGAGCGGTGCCTACAATGAGCAGTTCTTC. This gives the protein CSVVSGRSGAYNEQFF.

The chain couples TRBV5-5 to TRBJ2-7; TRBD1 aligns across 8 bases. Germline V CDR1 and CDR2: SGHKS, YYEKEE (reference sequence). This CDR3 has 17 amino acids. J was trimmed by 4 bases and V by 0 bases; bases with no gene match: 12. The CDR3 here is CASSLGFFATGAYEQYF. In DNA form, the CDR3 reads TGTGCCAGCAGCTTGGGTTTTTTTGCGACAGGGGCATACGAGCAGTACTTC. Full variable domain (missing parts from reference TRBV5-5 and TRBJ2-7): DAGVTQSPTHLIKTRGQQVTLRCSPISGHKSVSWYQQVLGQGPQFIFQYYEKEERGRGNFPDRFSARQFPNYSSELNVNALLLGDSALYLCASSLGFFATGAYEQYFGPGTRLTVT.

This clonotype has more than one count but fewer than ten. The chain uses TRBV10-3 and TRBJ2-7; the D is unclear. In germline, CDR1 is ENHRY, CDR2 SYGVKD. With 4 bases removed from V and 2 bases from J, the gap between germline ends came to 9 bases. This CDR3 is built from 13 residues. The CDR3 DNA sequence: TGTGCCATCAGTGGCAGAGATCCCTACGAGCAGTACTTC. This encodes CAISGRDPYEQYF.

The chain links TRBV5-5 to TRBJ1-3; D gene unclear. The V gene lost 3 bases and the J gene lost 0 bases, with 10 bases spanning the gap. The germline CDR1 and CDR2 sequences are SGHKS and YYEKEE (reference sequence). The CDR3 covers 15 residues. The CDR3: CASSSGVNSGNTIYF. In DNA form, the CDR3 reads TGTGCCAGCAGCTCCGGGGTGAACTCTGGAAACACCATATATTTT.

This clonotype occurred a few times. This sequence joins TRBV2 and TRBJ2-1; D unresolved. The ends were cut back, 1 base at V and 8 bases at J, with 9 bases in the middle. Per germline, CDR1 SNHLY and CDR2 FYNNEI. The CDR3 extends over 13 amino acids. CDR3 DNA: TGTGCCAGCAGTGAAGGGGTTTCTTATGAGCAGTTCTTC. It specifies CASSEGVSYEQFF.

This clonotype was found many times. The chain links TRBV28 to TRBJ2-7, with 8 bases that match TRBD2. The CDR3 is made up of 14 amino acids. Losses at the gene ends were 5 bases for V and 3 bases for J; bases not matched to a gene: 6. Germline-derived CDR1 and CDR2 are MDHEN and SYDVKM. This CDR3 reads CASSILAENYEQYF. Written as DNA, the CDR3 is TGTGCCAGCAGTATACTAGCGGAAAACTACGAGCAGTACTTC.